The clone carrying this T cell receptor (beta chain) came up once. This sample was included in a study of T cell responses to AZD1222 COVID-19 vaccine. TCRdb's copy holds only in-frame clones and misses some; the assay was immunoSEQ multiplex PCR. The sample has some 100,000 clones, 80% to 95% seen once. From germline, CDR1 is ENHRY and CDR2 SYGVKD. The CDR3 spans 16 residues. Trimming at V came to 3 bases and at J to 8 bases, leaving 8 bases not matched to a gene. The input for sequencing was peripheral blood, taken 28 days after the second AZD1222 dose. The sequence came from an adult who received the AZD1222 COVID-19 vaccine. The rearrangement uses TRBV10-3 and TRBJ1-6, with TRBD1 matching over 9 bases. The CDR3 sequence is CAISEGGTGFDSPLHF. In nucleotides, the CDR3 is TGTGCCATCAGTGAAGGAGGGACAGGGTTCGATTCACCCCTCCACTTT.